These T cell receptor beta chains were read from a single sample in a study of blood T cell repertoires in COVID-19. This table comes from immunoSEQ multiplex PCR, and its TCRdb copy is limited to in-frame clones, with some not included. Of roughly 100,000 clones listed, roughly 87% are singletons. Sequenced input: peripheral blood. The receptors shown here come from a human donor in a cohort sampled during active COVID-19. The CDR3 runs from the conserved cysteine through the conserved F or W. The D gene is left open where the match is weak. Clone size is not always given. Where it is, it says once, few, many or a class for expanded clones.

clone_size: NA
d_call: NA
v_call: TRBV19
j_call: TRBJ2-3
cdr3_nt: TGTGCCAGTAGTATAAGTGGGACACCAGGGGATACGCAGTATTTT
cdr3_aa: CASSISGTPGDTQYF

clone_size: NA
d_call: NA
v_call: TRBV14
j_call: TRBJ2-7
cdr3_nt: TGTGCCAGCAGCCAAAGGGGTCTAGTAGCGGTGAAGGACGGCGAGCAGTACTTC
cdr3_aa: CASSQRGLVAVKDGEQYF

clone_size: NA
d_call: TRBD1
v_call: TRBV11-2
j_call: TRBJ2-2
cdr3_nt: TGTGCCAGCAGCCACGGGCCGGGACAGGACACCGGGGAGCTGTTTTTT
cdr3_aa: CASSHGPGQDTGELFF

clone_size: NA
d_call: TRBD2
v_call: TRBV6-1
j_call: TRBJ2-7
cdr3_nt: TGTGCCAGCAGTGAAGGGACTAGCGTCGCCTACGAGCAGTACTTC
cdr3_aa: CASSEGTSVAYEQYF

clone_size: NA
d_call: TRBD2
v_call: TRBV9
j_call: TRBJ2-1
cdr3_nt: TGTGCCAGCAGCGTGAACAGCGGGGGCTTGCAGTTCTTC
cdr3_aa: CASSVNSGGLQFF

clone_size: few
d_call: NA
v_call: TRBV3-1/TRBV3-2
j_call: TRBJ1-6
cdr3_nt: TGTGCCAGCAGCCAAGAGAGCTATAATTCACCCCTCCACTTT
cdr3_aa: CASSQESYNSPLHF

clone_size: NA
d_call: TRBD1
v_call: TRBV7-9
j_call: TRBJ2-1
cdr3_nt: TGTGCCAGCAGCCTTGACAGGGTTGATGAGCAGTTCTTC
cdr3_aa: CASSLDRVDEQFF

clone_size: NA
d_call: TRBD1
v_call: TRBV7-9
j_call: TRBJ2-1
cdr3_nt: TGTGCCAGCAGCTTACTCGGGACAGGGGACAATGAGCAGTTCTTC
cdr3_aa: CASSLLGTGDNEQFF

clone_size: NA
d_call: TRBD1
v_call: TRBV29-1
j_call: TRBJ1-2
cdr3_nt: TGCAGCGGGCTGACAGGGGACTATGGCTACACCTTC
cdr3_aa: CSGLTGDYGYTF

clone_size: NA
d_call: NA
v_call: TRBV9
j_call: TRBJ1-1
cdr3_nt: TGTGCCAGCAGCGAAGGGGCGAGAACTGAAGCTTTCTTT
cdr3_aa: CASSEGARTEAFF

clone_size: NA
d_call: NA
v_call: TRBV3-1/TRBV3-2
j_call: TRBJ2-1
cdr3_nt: TGTGCCAGCAGCCAAATACACCATGAGCAGTTCTTC
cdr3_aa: CASSQIHHEQFF

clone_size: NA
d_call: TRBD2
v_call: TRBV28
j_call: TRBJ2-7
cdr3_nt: TGTGCCAGCAGTTCCGAGCGGGGGGCCCGGGCCTACGAGCAGTACTTC
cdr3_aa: CASSSERGARAYEQYF

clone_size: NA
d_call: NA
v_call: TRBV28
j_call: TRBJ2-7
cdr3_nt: TGTGCCAGCAGTCTGGGTAACCAGGGATCCGAGCAGTACTTC
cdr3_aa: CASSLGNQGSEQYF

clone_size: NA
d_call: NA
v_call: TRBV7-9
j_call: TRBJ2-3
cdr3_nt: TGTGCCAGCAGTAGGGGGCCTAGCGGCACAGATACGCAGTATTTT
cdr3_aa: CASSRGPSGTDTQYF

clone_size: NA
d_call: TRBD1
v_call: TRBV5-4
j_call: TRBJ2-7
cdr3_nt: TGTGCCAGCAGCTCCCCGGGACAGGATTACAGGAGCTACGAGCAGTACTTC
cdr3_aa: CASSSPGQDYRSYEQYF

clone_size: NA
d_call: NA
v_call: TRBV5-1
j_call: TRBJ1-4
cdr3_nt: TGCGCCAGCAGCTTGGACCCGGGTTTCCCCTCAACTAATGAAAAACTGTTTTTT
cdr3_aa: CASSLDPGFPSTNEKLFF

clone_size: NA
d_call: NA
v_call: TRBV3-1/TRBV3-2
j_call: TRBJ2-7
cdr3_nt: TGTGCCAGCAGCCAAGGGGGGCCGCTCAGCTCCTACGAGCAGTACTTC
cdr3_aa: CASSQGGPLSSYEQYF

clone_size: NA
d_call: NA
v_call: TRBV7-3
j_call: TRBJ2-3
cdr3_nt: TGTGCCAGCAGCCCGCAGGGGTCAGATACGCAGTATTTT
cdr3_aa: CASSPQGSDTQYF

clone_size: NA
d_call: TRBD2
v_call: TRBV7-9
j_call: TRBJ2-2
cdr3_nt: TGTGCCAGCAGACCGGGACTAGCGGGCACCGGGGAGCTGTTTTTT
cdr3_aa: CASRPGLAGTGELFF

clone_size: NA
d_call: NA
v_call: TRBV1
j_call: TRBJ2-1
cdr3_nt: TGCACCAGCAGCCTCAGATATGAACTCTGGCGGCGCTCCTACAATGAGCAGTTCTTC
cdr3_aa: CTSSLRYELWRRSYNEQFF

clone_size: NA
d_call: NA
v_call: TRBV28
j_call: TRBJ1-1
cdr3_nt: TGTGCCACCCTCCCCAGGAACACTGAAGCTTTCTTT
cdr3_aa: CATLPRNTEAFF

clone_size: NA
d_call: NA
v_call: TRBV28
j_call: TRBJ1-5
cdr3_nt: TGTGCCAGCAGCCTGGACAGAGGGGGCAATCAGCCCCAGCATTTT
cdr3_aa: CASSLDRGGNQPQHF